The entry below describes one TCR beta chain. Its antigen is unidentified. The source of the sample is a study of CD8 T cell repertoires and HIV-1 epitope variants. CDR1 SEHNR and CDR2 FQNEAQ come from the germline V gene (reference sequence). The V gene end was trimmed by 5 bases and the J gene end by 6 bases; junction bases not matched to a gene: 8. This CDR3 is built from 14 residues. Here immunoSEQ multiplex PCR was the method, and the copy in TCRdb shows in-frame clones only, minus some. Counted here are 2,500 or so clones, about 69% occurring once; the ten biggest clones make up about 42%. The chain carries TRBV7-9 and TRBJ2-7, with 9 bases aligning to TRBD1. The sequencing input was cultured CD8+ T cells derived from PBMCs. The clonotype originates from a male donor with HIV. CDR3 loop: CASSPRDRVSEQYF. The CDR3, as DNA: TGTGCCAGCAGCCCCCGGGACAGGGTGTCCGAGCAGTACTTC.